In its sample, the clone carrying this T cell receptor beta chain was seen a few times. Data came from immunoSEQ multiplex PCR; TCRdb stores just in-frame clones and leaves some out. The profile shows about 90,000 clones, about 80% of them singletons. From germline, CDR1 is SNHLY and CDR2 FYNNEI. The V segment lost 6 bases and the J segment 4 bases; nucleotides outside the gene matches: 4. CDR3 length equals 13 residues. The data belong to a study of blood T cell repertoires in COVID-19. The clonotype originates from a woman aged 65 to 85 with acute or convalescent COVID-19. This chain connects TRBV2 to TRBJ1-1, with 8 positions matching TRBD1. Source material: peripheral blood. The CDR3 loop reads CASSRTGGTEAFF. CDR3 in DNA: TGTGCCAGCAGCAGAACAGGGGGCACTGAAGCTTTCTTT.